This T cell receptor (beta chain) was recorded in a study of monozygotic twins with inflammatory bowel disease. The CDR3 sequence is 13 residues long. Concerning this clonotype itself: Its specificity is not known.

Study results and caveats: TCRbeta diversity (inverse Simpson) was lower in IBD patients than in healthy co-twins.

No DNA is given; TCRdb re-called the 5' RACE reads and lists each CDR3 protein once. The sample holds around 100,000 distinct CDR3 sequences. Sequencing was performed on blood. The clonotype was recovered from a human donor with ulcerative colitis or Crohn's disease, or a healthy co-twin of an affected twin (not recorded which). V is TRBV12-3 or TRBV12-4 and J is TRBJ1-3; as DNA is missing, the TRBD1 call by TCRdb cannot be tested. The CDR3 sequence: CATRRGAGNTIYF.